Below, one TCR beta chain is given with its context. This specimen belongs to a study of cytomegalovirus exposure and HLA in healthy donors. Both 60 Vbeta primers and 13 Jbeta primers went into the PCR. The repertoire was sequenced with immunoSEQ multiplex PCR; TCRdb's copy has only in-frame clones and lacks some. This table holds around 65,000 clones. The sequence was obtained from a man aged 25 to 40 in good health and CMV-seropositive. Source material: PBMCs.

CDR3: CATSSPIAGDPQETQYF. In DNA form, the CDR3 reads TGTGCCACCAGCTCCCCAATAGCGGGAGACCCGCAAGAGACCCAGTACTTC. J is TRBJ2-5 and V is TRBV15; the match to TRBD2 covers 9 bases. Per germline, CDR1 LNHNV and CDR2 YYDKDF (reference sequence). CDR3 length equals 17 residues. V shed 5 bases, J shed 2 bases, and the junction held 12 bases outside the gene matches.